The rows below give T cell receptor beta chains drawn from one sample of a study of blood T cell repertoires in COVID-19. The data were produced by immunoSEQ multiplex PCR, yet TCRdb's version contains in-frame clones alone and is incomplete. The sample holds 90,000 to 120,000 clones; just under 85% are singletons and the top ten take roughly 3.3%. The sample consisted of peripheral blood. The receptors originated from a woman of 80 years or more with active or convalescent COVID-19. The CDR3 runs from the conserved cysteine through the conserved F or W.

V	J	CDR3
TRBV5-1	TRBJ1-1	CASSLVVGALGTEAFF
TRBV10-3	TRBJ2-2	CAISESRDTGELFF
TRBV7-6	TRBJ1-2	CASSLAPGDRANYGYTF
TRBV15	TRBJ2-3	CATSRGGGGTSTDTQYF
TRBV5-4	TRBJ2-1	CASWGLAGGRGEQFF
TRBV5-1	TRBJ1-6	CASSSTTGGSYNSPLHF
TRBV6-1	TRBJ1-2	CASSESGDYGYTF
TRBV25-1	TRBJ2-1	CASSEDRGLAGEQFF
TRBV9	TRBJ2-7	CASSVASGDTYEQYF
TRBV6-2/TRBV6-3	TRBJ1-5	CASSPGQPTDGQPQHF
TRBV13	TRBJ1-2	CASSLKGYNYGYTF
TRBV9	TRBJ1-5	CASSASGTTHQPQHF
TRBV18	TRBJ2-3	CASSSTGLSPDTQYF
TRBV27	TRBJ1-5	CASSPDRGNQPQHF
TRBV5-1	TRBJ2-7	CASSLWDRDRSYEQYF
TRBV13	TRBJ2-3	CATKREGSSTDTQYF
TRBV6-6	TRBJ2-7	CASRSDPGLPYEQYF
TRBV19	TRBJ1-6	CASKPGQGTGNSPLHF
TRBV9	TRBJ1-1	CASSDRQGRNTEAFF
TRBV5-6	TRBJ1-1	CASSLTGGGAEAFF
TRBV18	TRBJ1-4	CASADGTGASGNEKLFF
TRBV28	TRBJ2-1	CASNGVAGGVQGEQFF
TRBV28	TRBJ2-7	CASRRQGGTGEQYF
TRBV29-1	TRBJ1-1	CSVEGQTNTEAFF
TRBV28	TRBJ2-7	CASSNRDRYGYEQYF
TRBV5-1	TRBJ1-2	CASSLAQGARGYTF
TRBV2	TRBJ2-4	CASEGDGNIQYF
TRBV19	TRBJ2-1	CASSIEGGGGYNEQFF
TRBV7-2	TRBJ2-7	CASSLGGVSSYEQYF
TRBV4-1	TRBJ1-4	CASSLSGTGNEKLFF
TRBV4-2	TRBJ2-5	CASSPRGQETQYF
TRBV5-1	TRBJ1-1	CASSSGGLGTEAFF
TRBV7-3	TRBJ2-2	CASSGGQGTGELFF
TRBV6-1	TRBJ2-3	CASSEVASLYTQYF
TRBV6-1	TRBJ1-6	CASSDATGGSRGSPLHF
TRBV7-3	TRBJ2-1	CASSLEGVAGRFQFF